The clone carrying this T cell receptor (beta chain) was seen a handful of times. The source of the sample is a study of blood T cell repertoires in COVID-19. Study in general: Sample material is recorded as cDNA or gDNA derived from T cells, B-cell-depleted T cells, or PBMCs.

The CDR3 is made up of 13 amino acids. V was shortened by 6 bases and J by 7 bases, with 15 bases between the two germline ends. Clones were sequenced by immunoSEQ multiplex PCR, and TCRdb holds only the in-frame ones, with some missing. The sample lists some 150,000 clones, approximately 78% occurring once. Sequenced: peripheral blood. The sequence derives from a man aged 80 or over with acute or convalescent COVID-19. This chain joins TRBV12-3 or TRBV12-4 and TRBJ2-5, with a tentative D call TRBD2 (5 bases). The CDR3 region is CASSNSIRGTQYF. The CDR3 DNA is TGTGCCAGCAGCAACAGCATACGGGGGACCCAGTACTTC.